Listed below are T cell receptor beta chains from one sample, sequenced in a study of OX40 agonist ivuxolimab in advanced cancers. The table came from immunoSEQ multiplex PCR; TCRdb's copy has only in-frame clones and leaves some out. The sample has 15,000 to 20,000 clones; 85% to 90% are singletons. Here the sequenced sample was CD4+ or CD8+ T cells sorted from blood, taken in a trial of the OX40 agonist ivuxolimab. Source of these receptors: an adult with an advanced solid tumor such as melanoma, head and neck, liver or kidney cancer. Each CDR3 is given with its conserved first and last residue. Each record gives: V gene, clone size, D gene, J gene, CDR3 DNA, CDR3 protein. The D gene is left open where the match is weak. Clone size appears in some rows only: once, few, many, or a class for an expanded clone.

TRBV20-1	NA	NA	TRBJ2-1	TGCAGTGCTAGACTCCTACGTGGGCAGTTCTTC	CSARLLRGQFF
TRBV5-6	NA	NA	TRBJ1-5	TGTGCCAGCAGCCTTAAGGGGTGGGTAGACAATCAGCCCCAGCATTTT	CASSLKGWVDNQPQHF
TRBV9	NA	TRBD2	TRBJ2-1	TGTGCCAGCAGCGTTTTGGGGGAGCTAGCGGGGGACAAGCAGTTCTTC	CASSVLGELAGDKQFF
TRBV6-4	few	NA	TRBJ2-7	TGTGCCAGCAGCTTACGGGGGGCCAGGGCCTACGAGCAGTACTTC	CASSLRGARAYEQYF
TRBV19	NA	NA	TRBJ1-2	TGTGCCAGTGTCGCAAGTTCAGGGGGCTACACCTTC	CASVASSGGYTF
TRBV7-9	NA	TRBD2	TRBJ2-7	TGTGCCAGCAGCTTAATGGGACTAGCTAACGAGCAGTACTTC	CASSLMGLANEQYF
TRBV4-2	many	TRBD1	TRBJ2-7	TGTGCCAGCAGCCCGGACAGGGGGCTTGACGAGCAGTACTTC	CASSPDRGLDEQYF
TRBV4-3	NA	NA	TRBJ1-2	TGCGCCAGCAGCCAAGATAACGGGGGGAATGGCTACACCTTC	CASSQDNGGNGYTF
TRBV30	NA	NA	TRBJ1-3	TGTGCCTGGGCGGACTGGGCAGGAAACACCATATATTTT	CAWADWAGNTIYF
TRBV4-3	NA	TRBD1	TRBJ2-7	TGCGCCAGCAGCCAAGATAGGGGGCTATACGAGCAGTACTTC	CASSQDRGLYEQYF
TRBV5-1	NA	TRBD1	TRBJ1-1	TGCGCCAGCAGCTTTATATCAGGGGGAACTGAAGCTTTCTTT	CASSFISGGTEAFF
TRBV6-5	NA	NA	TRBJ2-7	TGTGCCAGCAGTCCGTCACTTTTCTACGGGCAGTACTTC	CASSPSLFYGQYF
TRBV2	NA	NA	TRBJ1-5	TGTGCCAGCAGTGAAGGGACCTCGAGCAATCAGCCCCAGCATTTT	CASSEGTSSNQPQHF
TRBV9	NA	NA	TRBJ2-2	TGTGCCAGCAGCCCGACCAGGGCAGGAATTGCCGGGGAGCTGTTTTTT	CASSPTRAGIAGELFF
TRBV9	NA	NA	TRBJ2-7	TGTGCCAGCAGCCCCCAGCTAATGTACTACGAGCAGTACTTC	CASSPQLMYYEQYF
TRBV15	few	NA	TRBJ2-1	TGTGCCACCAGCAGAGCTGGACTCTACAATGAGCAGTTCTTC	CATSRAGLYNEQFF
TRBV4-3	NA	NA	TRBJ2-7	TGCGCCAGCAGCTTTTCCCCGAGTACATACTACGAGCAGTACTTC	CASSFSPSTYYEQYF
TRBV19	NA	TRBD2	TRBJ2-7	TGTGCCAGTAGTATGGGGACTAGGGGCTACGAGCAGTACTTC	CASSMGTRGYEQYF
TRBV16	NA	TRBD1	TRBJ2-7	TGTGCCAGCAGCCCTTGGGACAGCTACGAGCAGTACTTC	CASSPWDSYEQYF
TRBV5-6	NA	NA	TRBJ2-7	TGTGCCAGCAGCTTGGTAGAACGGGGAGGCTACGAGCAGTACTTC	CASSLVERGGYEQYF